Following are 2 T cell receptor beta chains from one sample sequenced in a study of CD8 T cells in Susac syndrome. Random-hexamer reverse transcription was applied to roughly 0.45 to 1 ug RNA. TCRdb used MiXCR to reprocess the immunoSEQ multiplex PCR reads, holding one entry per CDR3 protein. The sample includes approximately 120,000 distinct CDR3 sequences, over 85% of them seen just once. Sequences were obtained from CD8+ T cells from PBMCs. These receptor sequences come from a human donor with multiple sclerosis.

The count of this clonotype is one. V is TRBV4-1 and J is TRBJ2-7, with 7 nucleotides matching TRBD1. The V segment lost 2 bases and the J segment 0 bases; nucleotides outside the gene matches: 4. The CDR3 extends over 15 amino acids. Germline-derived CDR1 and CDR2 are MGHRA and YSYEKL. The CDR3 is CASSQSTGSSYEQYF. The CDR3 region has the DNA TGCGCCAGCAGCCAATCGACAGGGAGCTCCTACGAGCAGTACTTC.

This clonotype was recorded only once. The J gene is TRBJ2-7, the V gene TRBV27; TRBD1 matches at 8 bases. Germline lookup yields CDR1 MNHEY and CDR2 SMNVEV (reference sequence). The CDR3 is 14 amino acids. Losses at the gene ends were 5 bases for V and 3 bases for J; bases not matched to a gene: 6. The CDR3 DNA reads TGTGCCAGCAGTATCGGACAGGGAGGCTACGAGCAGTACTTC. Its protein is CASSIGQGGYEQYF.